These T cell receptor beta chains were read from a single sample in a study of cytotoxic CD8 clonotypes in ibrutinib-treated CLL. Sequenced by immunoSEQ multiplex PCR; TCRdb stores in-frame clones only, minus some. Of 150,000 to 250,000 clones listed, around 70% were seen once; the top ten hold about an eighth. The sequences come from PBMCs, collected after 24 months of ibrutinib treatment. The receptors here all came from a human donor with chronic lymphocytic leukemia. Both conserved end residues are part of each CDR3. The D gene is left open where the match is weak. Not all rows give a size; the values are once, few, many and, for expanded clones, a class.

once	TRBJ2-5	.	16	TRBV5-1	CASSLISRPGQETQYF	TGCGCCAGCAGCTTGATTTCGAGACCGGGGCAAGAGACCCAGTACTTC
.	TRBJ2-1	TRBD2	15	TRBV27	CASSAGLAGGLEQFF	TGTGCCAGCAGTGCTGGACTAGCGGGAGGCCTTGAGCAGTTCTTC
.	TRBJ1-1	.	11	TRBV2	CASSELAGAFF	TGTGCCAGCAGTGAACTCGCGGGGGCTTTCTTT
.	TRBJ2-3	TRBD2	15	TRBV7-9	CASSYSGRQTDTQYF	TGTGCCAGCAGCTATAGCGGGAGGCAGACAGATACGCAGTATTTT
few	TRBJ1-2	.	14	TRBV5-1	CASSLRSSNYGYTF	TGCGCCAGCAGCTTGAGGTCATCGAACTATGGCTACACCTTC
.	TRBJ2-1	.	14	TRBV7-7	CASSLGTNYNEQFF	TGTGCCAGCAGCTTAGGGACTAACTACAATGAGCAGTTCTTC
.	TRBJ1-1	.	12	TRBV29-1	CSVAVVNTEAFF	TGCAGCGTTGCCGTCGTGAACACTGAAGCTTTCTTT
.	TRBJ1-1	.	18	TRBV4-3	CASSQDEGAPLGPFEAFF	TGCGCCAGCAGCCAAGATGAAGGGGCCCCCCTTGGGCCCTTTGAAGCTTTCTTT
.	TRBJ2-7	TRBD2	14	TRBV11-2	CASSLSGSIHEQYF	TGTGCCAGCAGCCTTAGCGGGAGCATACACGAGCAGTACTTC
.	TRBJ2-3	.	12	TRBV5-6	CASSLAVDTQYF	TGTGCCAGCAGCTTGGCAGTTGATACGCAGTATTTT
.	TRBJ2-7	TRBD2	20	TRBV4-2	CASSQEYMYRSSGRDHEQYF	TGTGCCAGCAGCCAAGAGTATATGTATCGGTCTAGCGGGAGGGACCACGAGCAGTACTTC
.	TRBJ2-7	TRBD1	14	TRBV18	CASSPRDRDAEQYF	TGTGCCAGCTCACCACGGGACAGGGATGCAGAGCAGTACTTC
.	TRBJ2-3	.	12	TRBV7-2	CASSLFRDTQYF	TGTGCCAGCAGCTTATTCCGGGATACGCAGTATTTT
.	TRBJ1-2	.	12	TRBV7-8	CASSLGVYGYTF	TGTGCCAGCAGCTTAGGGGTCTATGGCTACACCTTC